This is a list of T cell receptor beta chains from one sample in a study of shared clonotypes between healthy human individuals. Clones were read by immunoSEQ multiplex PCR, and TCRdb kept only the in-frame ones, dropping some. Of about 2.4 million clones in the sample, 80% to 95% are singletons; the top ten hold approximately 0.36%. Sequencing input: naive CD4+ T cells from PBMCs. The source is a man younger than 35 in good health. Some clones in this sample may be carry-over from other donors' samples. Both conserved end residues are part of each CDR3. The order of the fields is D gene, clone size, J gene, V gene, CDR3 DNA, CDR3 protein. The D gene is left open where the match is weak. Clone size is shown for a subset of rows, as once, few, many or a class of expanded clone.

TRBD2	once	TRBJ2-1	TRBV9	TGTGCCAGCAGCACCCTCGGGACTAGTTGGGTTGAGCAGTTCTTC	CASSTLGTSWVEQFF
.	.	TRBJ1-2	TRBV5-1	TGCGCCAGCAGCTTGGGCCGGGACCCCTATGGCTACACCTTC	CASSLGRDPYGYTF
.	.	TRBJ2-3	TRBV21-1	TGTGCCAGCAGCAAAGCGCTATCCGGGACAGGGTTTGGCACAGATACGCAGTATTTT	CASSKALSGTGFGTDTQYF
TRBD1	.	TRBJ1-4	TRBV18	TGTGCCAGCTCAACTGTTCTCGGGACAGGGGCTGAAAAACTGTTTTTT	CASSTVLGTGAEKLFF
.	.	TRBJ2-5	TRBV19	TGTGCCAGTAGTCCCCGGAGCATCCAAGAGACCCAGTACTTC	CASSPRSIQETQYF
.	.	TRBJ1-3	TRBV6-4	TGTGCCAGCAGTACGCCACCGGCAGCCCCTGGAAACACCATATATTTT	CASSTPPAAPGNTIYF
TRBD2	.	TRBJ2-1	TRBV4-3	TGCGCCAGCAGCGCTGGGGGGCTAGCGGGATACAATGAGCAGTTCTTC	CASSAGGLAGYNEQFF
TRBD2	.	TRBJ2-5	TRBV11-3	TGTGCCAGCAGCCCTATAGCGGGGCCTCAAGAGACCCAGTACTTC	CASSPIAGPQETQYF
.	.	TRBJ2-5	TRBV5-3	TGTGCCAGAAGCTCCCACATCCCCCAGGCGGAAGAGACCCAGTACTTC	CARSSHIPQAEETQYF
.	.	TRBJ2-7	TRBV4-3	TGCGCCAGCAGCCAAGACGAGGAGCGGCGGAGGAGGGGGGGAGGTTTCGAGCAGTACTTC	CASSQDEERRRRGGGFEQYF
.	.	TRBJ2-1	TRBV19	TGTGCCACCGCCAGACCGAGTGGCAATGAGCAGTTCTTC	CATARPSGNEQFF
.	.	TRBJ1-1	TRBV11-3	TGTGCCAGCAGCTTTACAGGGAACACTGAAGCTTTCTTT	CASSFTGNTEAFF
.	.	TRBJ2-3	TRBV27	TGTGCCAGCAGGCCTCTGACCCTTGGTACGCAGTATTTT	CASRPLTLGTQYF
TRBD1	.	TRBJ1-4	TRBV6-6	TGTGCCAGCCAGTGGACAGGGAGAAATGAAAAACTGTTTTTT	CASQWTGRNEKLFF
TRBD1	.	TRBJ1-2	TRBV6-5	TGTGCCAGCAGTCCCCTGACAGGGGAGATTGGCTACACCTTC	CASSPLTGEIGYTF
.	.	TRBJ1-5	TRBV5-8	TGTGCCAGCAGCCAAGAAAGTCCGGGGCATCAGCCCCAGCATTTT	CASSQESPGHQPQHF
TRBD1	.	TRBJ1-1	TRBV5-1	TGCGCCAGCAGCCCGGACAGGGGTGGAACTGAAGCTTTCTTT	CASSPDRGGTEAFF
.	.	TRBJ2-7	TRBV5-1	TGCGCCAGCAGCTTGGCTGGGCCCCCTTCCTACGAGCAGTACTTC	CASSLAGPPSYEQYF
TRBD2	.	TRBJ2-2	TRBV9	TGTGCCAGCAGCGCGGGACTAGCGAACACCGGGGAGCTGTTTTTT	CASSAGLANTGELFF
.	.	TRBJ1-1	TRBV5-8	TGTGCCAGCAGCTTGGGATTGGGGGGCACTGAAGCTTTCTTT	CASSLGLGGTEAFF
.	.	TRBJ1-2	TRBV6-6	TGTGCCAGCAGACGAGACAGGAGGACCTTCTATGGCTACACCTTC	CASRRDRRTFYGYTF
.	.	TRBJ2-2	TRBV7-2	TGTGCCAGCAGCCCCGTGCTAGGGGGAGCGGGCGGGGAGCTGTTTTTT	CASSPVLGGAGGELFF
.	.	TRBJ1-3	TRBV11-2	TGTGCCAGCAGCTTTCCTGTCAGGGGAAACACCATATATTTT	CASSFPVRGNTIYF
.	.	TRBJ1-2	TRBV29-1	TGCAGCGTTGAGGAGGGGGGCTACACCTTC	CSVEEGGYTF
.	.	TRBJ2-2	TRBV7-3	TGTGCCAGCCATTCCTTGGGGGGTCTTAACACCGGGGAGCTGTTTTTT	CASHSLGGLNTGELFF
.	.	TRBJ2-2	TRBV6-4	TGTGCCAGCAGTGTGGGGTTGAACACCGGGGAGCTGTTTTTT	CASSVGLNTGELFF
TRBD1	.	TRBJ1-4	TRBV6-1	TGTGCCAGCAGTGATCCGGTTTACGGGACAGGGAGGGAAAAACTGTTTTTT	CASSDPVYGTGREKLFF
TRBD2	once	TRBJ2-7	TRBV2	TGTGCCAGCAACCTTATCGGGAGGAGCTCCTACGAGCAGTACTTC	CASNLIGRSSYEQYF
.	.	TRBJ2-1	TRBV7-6	TGTGCCAGCAGCACCCGAGCGGTAGGGCAGCCCTACAATGAGCAGTTCTTC	CASSTRAVGQPYNEQFF
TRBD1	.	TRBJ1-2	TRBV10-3	TGTGCCATCAGTGAGACAGGGGGAGTTAGGTATGGCTACACCTTC	CAISETGGVRYGYTF
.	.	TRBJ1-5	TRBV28	TGTGCCAGTTATAGCAATCAGCCCCAGCATTTT	CASYSNQPQHF
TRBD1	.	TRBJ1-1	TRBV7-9	TGTGCCAGCAGCTTCGCAGGGGGCACTGAAGCTTTCTTT	CASSFAGGTEAFF
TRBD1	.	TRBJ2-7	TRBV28	TGTGCCAGCAGTATCCGGACAGGGGGCTCCTACGAGCAGTACTTC	CASSIRTGGSYEQYF
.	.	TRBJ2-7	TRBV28	TGTGCCAGCAGTTTATATCCGGGTGGTGGGACCTACGAGCAGTACTTC	CASSLYPGGGTYEQYF
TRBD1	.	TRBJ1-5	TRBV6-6	TGTGCCAGCACCCGGGACAGGGTTAGTCAGCCCCAGCATTTT	CASTRDRVSQPQHF
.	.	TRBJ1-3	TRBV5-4	TGTGCCAGCAGCGTAGGGTTTGGGGGTGGAAACACCATATATTTT	CASSVGFGGGNTIYF
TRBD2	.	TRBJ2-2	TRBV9	TGTGCCAGCAGCTCTCCCCCAGGGACTAGACGCCGTACGAACACCGGGGAGCTGTTTTTT	CASSSPPGTRRRTNTGELFF
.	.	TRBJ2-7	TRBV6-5	TGTTCTTCCCGGGGGCAGGCCTACGAGCAGTACTTC	CSSRGQAYEQYF
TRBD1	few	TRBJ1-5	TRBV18	TGTGCCAGCTCACTTCAGGGGGCTAGTGGTCAGCCCCAGCATTTT	CASSLQGASGQPQHF
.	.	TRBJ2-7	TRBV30	TGTGCCTGGAGTGTATTTGGCAGGGCCAACTACGAGCAGTACTTC	CAWSVFGRANYEQYF
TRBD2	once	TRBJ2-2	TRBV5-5	TGTGCCAGCAGCTTCTCTAGCGGGATAACACCCGGGGAGCTGTTTTTT	CASSFSSGITPGELFF
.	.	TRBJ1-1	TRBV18	TGTGCCAGCTCACCGAAGGTGAACACTGAAGCTTTCTTT	CASSPKVNTEAFF
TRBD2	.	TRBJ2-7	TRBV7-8	TGTGCCAGCAGCCCTAGCGGGGGGCAATGGGAGCAGTACTTC	CASSPSGGQWEQYF
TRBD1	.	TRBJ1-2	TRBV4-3	TGCGCCAGCAGCCAACCACTCAGGGGGAATCGCTATGGCTACACCTTC	CASSQPLRGNRYGYTF
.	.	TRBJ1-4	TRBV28	TGTGCCAGCACCACAGGGAGGGGGGCTGAAAAACTGTTTTTT	CASTTGRGAEKLFF
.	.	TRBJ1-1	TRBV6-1	TGTGCCAGCAGTTACAAGGCAGAAGCTTTCTTT	CASSYKAEAFF
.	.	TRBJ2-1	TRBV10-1	TGCGCCAGCCCTCGATTGTCGAGCAATGAGCAGTTCTTC	CASPRLSSNEQFF
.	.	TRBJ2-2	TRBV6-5	TGTGCCAGCAGCCGCTCCGGGGTCACCGGGGAGCTGTTTTTT	CASSRSGVTGELFF